Presented here are 24 T cell receptor beta chains from one specimen sequenced in a study of CXCR3-negative and CXCR3-positive naive CD8 T cells. General study points: Higher TRB CDR3 hydrophobicity marked CXCR3-positive naive cells relative to CXCR3-negative naive cells.

It was by 5' RACE with UMI labels that the TRB cDNA libraries were prepared. With the 5' RACE reads reprocessed, TCRdb shows one record per CDR3 protein and no DNA. The sample holds 120,000 or so distinct CDR3 sequences. No antigen is known for these receptors. The sample was naive CXCR3+ CD8+ T cells from blood. Subset meaning: CD45RO-CCR7+CD27+CD95- naive CD8+ T cells expressing CXCR3 (TNR3+). The receptors here all came from a human donor in good health. Some clones in this sample may be carry-over from other donors' samples.

The chain is built from TRBV28 and TRBJ2-5; TCRdb selects TRBD1, and the lack of DNA leaves this call unchecked. Germline CDR1 and CDR2: MDHEN and SYDVKM. CDR3 length: 15 residues. The CDR3 sequence: CASSRDRGHQESQYF.

The chain couples TRBV29-1 to TRBJ2-5; checking the TCRdb D call of TRBD2 is not possible without DNA. The CDR3 runs 16 residues. Germline CDR1 is SQVTM and CDR2 is ANQGSEA. The CDR3 loop reads CSVGGRAGGYKETQYF.

The V gene is TRBV7-9, the J gene TRBJ1-4. Germline assignment: CDR1 SEHNR and CDR2 FQNEAQ (reference sequence). The length of the CDR3 is 17 residues. The CDR3 protein is CASSFDGSGPANEKLFF.

V and J are TRBV29-1 and TRBJ2-1; TCRdb gives TRBD2 as the D gene, but with no DNA this cannot be confirmed. The germline gives CDR1 SQVTM, CDR2 ANQGSEA. This CDR3 has 12 residues. The CDR3 sequence: CSVGPASVEQFF.

The chain links TRBV5-6 to TRBJ2-7. Germline-derived CDR1 and CDR2 are SGHDT and YYEEEE. This CDR3 contains 13 residues. The CDR3 sequence: CASSFVGSYEQYF.

The V call is TRBV7-9, the J call TRBJ1-1; there is no DNA to check the TCRdb D call of TRBD1. The CDR3 totals 16 residues. CDR1 and CDR2 from the germline V gene are SEHNR and FQNEAQ (reference sequence). This CDR3 reads CASSFHQGTMNTEAFF.

The rearrangement links TRBV20-1 to TRBJ2-3; the D call of TRBD2 rests on TCRdb alone, since no DNA is present to check it. Germline values: CDR1 DFQATT, CDR2 SNEGSKA (reference sequence). The CDR3 is 20 residues long. The CDR3 sequence: CSARTPQVLRLAASTDTQYF.

This chain's CDR3 is CASSLELAGAYEQYF. This chain uses TRBV5-6 with TRBJ2-7; TCRdb's D gene call, TRBD2, goes unchecked for lack of DNA. Germline V lookup: CDR1 SGHDT, CDR2 YYEEEE. This CDR3 spans 15 amino acids.

The J gene is TRBJ1-1, the V gene TRBV19. The CDR3 totals 15 residues. Germline values: CDR1 LNHDA, CDR2 SQIVND (reference sequence). The CDR3 spells CASSIEASPNTEAFF.

This CDR3 is CASSQDGLAGIYNEQFF. The rearrangement links TRBV4-1 to TRBJ2-1; TCRdb proposes TRBD2, but this gene call is untestable without DNA. The CDR3 length is 17 residues. The germline V gene has CDR1 MGHRA and CDR2 YSYEKL.

This sequence joins TRBV4-3 and TRBJ2-4; TCRdb's D gene call, TRBD1, goes unchecked for lack of DNA. The germline CDR1 and CDR2 sequences are LGHNA and YSLEER. This CDR3 comprises 15 residues. CDR3 residues: CASSPTGDPKNIQYF.

The rearrangement joins TRBV29-1 to TRBJ1-2. This CDR3 is built from 11 residues. CDR1 and CDR2 (germline): SQVTM, ANQGSEA. The CDR3 is CSVAMDAGYTF.

The chain recombines TRBV29-1 with TRBJ1-1. The CDR3 is 13 residues long. Germline CDR1 reads SQVTM; CDR2 reads ANQGSEA. This chain's CDR3 is CSVERGLNTEAFF.

The J gene is TRBJ2-7, the V gene TRBV10-3; TCRdb lists TRBD1, though no DNA is available to test this call. Germline loops: CDR1 ENHRY, CDR2 SYGVKD. The CDR3 is 12 residues long. The chain's CDR3 is CAIRTGDYEQYF.

The rearrangement uses TRBV25-1 and TRBJ2-1; as DNA is missing, the TRBD2 call by TCRdb cannot be tested. Per germline, CDR1 MGHDK and CDR2 SYGVNS. The CDR3 runs to 16 residues. Here the CDR3 reads CASSDPVAGDGNEQFF. Combining the CDR3 with reference TRBV25-1 and TRBJ2-1 gives the whole variable domain EADIYQTPRYLVIGTGKKITLECSQTMGHDKMYWYQQDPGMELHLIHYSYGVNSTEKGDLSSESTVSRIRTEHFPLTLESARPSHTSQYLCASSDPVAGDGNEQFFGPGTRLTVL.

The rearrangement joins TRBV6-6 to TRBJ2-7; as DNA is missing, the TRBD1 call by TCRdb cannot be tested. CDR1 and CDR2 (germline): MNHNY, SVGAGI (reference sequence). CDR3 length: 15 amino acids. The CDR3 loop is CASSSGDREIDEQYF.

This chain connects TRBV7-9 to TRBJ1-1. This CDR3 is 14 amino acids long. Germline V gives CDR1 SEHNR, CDR2 FQNEAQ (reference sequence). CDR3 sequence reads: CASSLSGLNTEAFF.

The J gene is TRBJ1-1, the V gene TRBV7-3. Germline CDR1 is SGHTA and CDR2 is FQGTGA. The CDR3 loop spans 13 amino acids. CDR3 in amino acids: CASSLVDNTEAFF.

This sequence joins TRBV5-4 and TRBJ2-5. The CDR3 covers 14 residues. The germline CDR1 and CDR2 sequences are SGHNT and YYREEE (reference sequence). The CDR3 spells CASSLDVPRETQYF.

The chain carries TRBV12-3 or TRBV12-4 and TRBJ1-1; the D call of TRBD1 rests on TCRdb alone, since no DNA is present to check it. The CDR3 has 13 amino acids. The CDR3 sequence is CASSWGGNTEAFF.

The chain combines TRBV2 with TRBJ1-1; lacking DNA, the TRBD1 call made by TCRdb goes unchecked. This CDR3 comprises 12 residues. Germline assignment: CDR1 SNHLY and CDR2 FYNNEI. This CDR3 is CASRTQGTEAFF.

The chain employs TRBV19 and TRBJ1-5. This CDR3 region has 15 residues. Germline V gene lookup returns CDR1 LNHDA and CDR2 SQIVND (reference sequence). CDR3 protein: CASRDGRASNQPQHF.

The chain combines TRBV29-1 with TRBJ2-7. This CDR3 region has 14 residues. The V gene's germline CDR1 is SQVTM and CDR2 ANQGSEA. The CDR3 spells CSAVGWEGSYEQYF.

This chain links TRBV7-9 with TRBJ2-7. The CDR3 length is 15 residues. Germline assignment: CDR1 SEHNR and CDR2 FQNEAQ (reference sequence). The CDR3 loop is CASSLVSGESYEQYF.